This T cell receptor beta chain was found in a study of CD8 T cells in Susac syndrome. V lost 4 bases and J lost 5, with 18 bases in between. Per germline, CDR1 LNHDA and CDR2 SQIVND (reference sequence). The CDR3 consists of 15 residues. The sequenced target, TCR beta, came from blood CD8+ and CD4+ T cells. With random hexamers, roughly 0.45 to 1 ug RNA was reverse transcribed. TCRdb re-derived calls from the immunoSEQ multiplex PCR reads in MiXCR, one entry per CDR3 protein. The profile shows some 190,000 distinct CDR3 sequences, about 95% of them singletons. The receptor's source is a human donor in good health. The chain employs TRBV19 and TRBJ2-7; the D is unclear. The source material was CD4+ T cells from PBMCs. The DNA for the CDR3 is TGTGCCAGTAGTACTAGGACCCTCCAGCTTCACGAGCAGTACTTC. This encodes CASSTRTLQLHEQYF.